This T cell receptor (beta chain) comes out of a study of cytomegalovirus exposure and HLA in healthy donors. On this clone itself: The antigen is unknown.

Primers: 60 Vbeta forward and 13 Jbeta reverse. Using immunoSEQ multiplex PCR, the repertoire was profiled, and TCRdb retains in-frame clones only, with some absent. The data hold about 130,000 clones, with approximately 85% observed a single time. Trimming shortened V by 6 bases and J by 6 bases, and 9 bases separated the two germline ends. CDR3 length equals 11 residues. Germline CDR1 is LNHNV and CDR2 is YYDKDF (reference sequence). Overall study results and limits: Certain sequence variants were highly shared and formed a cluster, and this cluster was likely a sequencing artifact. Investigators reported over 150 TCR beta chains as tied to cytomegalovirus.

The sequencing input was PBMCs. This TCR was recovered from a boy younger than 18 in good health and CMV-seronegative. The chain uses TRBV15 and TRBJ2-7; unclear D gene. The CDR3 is CATRRGFEQYF. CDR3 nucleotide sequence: TGTGCCACCAGACGTGGCTTCGAGCAGTACTTC. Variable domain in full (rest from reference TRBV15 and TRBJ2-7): DAMVIQNPRYQVTQFGKPVTLSCSQTLNHNVMYWYQQKSSQAPKLLFHYYDKDFNNEADTPDNFQSRRPNTSFCFLDIRSPGLGDTAMYLCATRRGFEQYFGPGTRLTVT.